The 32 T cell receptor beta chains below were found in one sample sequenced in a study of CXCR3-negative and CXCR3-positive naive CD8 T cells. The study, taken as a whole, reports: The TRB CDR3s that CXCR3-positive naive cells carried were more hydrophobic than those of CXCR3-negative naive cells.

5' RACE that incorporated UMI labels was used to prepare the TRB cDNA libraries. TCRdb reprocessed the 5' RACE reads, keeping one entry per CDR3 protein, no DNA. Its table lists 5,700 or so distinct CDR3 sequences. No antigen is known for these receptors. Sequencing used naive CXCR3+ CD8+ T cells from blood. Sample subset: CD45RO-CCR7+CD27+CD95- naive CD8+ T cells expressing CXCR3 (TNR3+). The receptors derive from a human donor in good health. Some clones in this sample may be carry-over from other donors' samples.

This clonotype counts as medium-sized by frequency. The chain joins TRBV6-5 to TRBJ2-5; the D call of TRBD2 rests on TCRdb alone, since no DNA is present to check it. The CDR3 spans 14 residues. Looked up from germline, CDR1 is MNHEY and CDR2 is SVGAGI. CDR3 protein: CASSRGLVGETQYF.

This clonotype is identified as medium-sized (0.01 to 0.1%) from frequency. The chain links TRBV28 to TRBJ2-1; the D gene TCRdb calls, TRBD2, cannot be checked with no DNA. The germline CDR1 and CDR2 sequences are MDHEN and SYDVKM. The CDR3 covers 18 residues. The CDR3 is CASSPGGLAGEPYNEQFF.

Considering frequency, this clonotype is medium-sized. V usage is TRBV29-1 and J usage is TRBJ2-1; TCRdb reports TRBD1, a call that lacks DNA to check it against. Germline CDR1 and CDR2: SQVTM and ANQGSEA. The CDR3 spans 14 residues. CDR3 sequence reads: CSVEGTGANNEQFF.

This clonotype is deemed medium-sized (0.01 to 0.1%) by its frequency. CDR3 loop: CSVPEGRYYGYTF. The V call is TRBV29-1, the J call TRBJ1-2. CDR3 length: 13 residues. Germline values: CDR1 SQVTM, CDR2 ANQGSEA. The variable domain in full, completed from reference TRBV29-1 and TRBJ1-2, reads SAVISQKPSRDICQRGTSLTIQCQVDSQVTMMFWYRQQPGQSLTLIATANQGSEATYESGFVIDKFPISRPNLTFSTLTVSNMSPEDSSIYLCSVPEGRYYGYTFGSGTRLTVV.

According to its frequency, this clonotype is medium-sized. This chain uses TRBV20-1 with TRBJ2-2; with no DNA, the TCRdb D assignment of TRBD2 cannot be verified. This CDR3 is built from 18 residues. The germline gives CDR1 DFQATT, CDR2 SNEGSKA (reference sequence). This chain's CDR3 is CSARDQMLPAGNTGELFF.

The CDR3 loop is CASGGTTTQGHTF. V and J are TRBV19 and TRBJ1-2; TCRdb reports TRBD1, a call that lacks DNA to check it against. The CDR3 loop spans 13 amino acids. The germline CDR1 and CDR2 sequences are LNHDA and SQIVND (reference sequence).

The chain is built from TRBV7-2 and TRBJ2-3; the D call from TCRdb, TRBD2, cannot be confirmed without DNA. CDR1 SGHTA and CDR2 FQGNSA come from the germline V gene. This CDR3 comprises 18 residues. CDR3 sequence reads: CASSVGLAGGPLADTQYF.

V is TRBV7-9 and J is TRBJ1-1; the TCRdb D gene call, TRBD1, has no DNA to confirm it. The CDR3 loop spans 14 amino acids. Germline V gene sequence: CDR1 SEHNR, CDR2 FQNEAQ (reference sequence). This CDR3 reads CASSQGGRGTEAFF.

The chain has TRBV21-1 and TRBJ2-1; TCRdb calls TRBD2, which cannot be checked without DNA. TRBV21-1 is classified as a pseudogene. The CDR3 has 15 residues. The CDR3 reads CASSKDQEGYNEQFF.

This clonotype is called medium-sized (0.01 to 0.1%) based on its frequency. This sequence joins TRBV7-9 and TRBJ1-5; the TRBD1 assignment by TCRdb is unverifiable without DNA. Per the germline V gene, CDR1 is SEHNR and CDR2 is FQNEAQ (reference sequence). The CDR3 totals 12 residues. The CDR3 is CASSLGGQPQHF.

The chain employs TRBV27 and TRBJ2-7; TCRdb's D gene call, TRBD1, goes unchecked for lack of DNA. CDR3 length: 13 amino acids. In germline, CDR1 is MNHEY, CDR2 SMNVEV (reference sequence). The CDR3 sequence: CASSFGTALEQYF.

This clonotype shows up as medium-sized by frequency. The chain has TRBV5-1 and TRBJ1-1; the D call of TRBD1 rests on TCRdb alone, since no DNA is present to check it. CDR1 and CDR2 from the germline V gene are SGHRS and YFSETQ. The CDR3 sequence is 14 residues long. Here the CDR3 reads CASSETGRITEAFF. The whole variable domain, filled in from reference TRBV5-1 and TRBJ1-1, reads KAGVTQTPRYLIKTRGQQVTLSCSPISGHRSVSWYQQTPGQGLQFLFEYFSETQRNKGNFPGRFSGRQFSNSRSEMNVSTLELGDSALYLCASSETGRITEAFFGQGTRLTVV.

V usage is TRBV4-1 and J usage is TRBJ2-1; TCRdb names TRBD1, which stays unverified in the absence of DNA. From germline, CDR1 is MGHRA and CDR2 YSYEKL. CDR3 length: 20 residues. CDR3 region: CASSQDWGGARGGLDSEQFF.

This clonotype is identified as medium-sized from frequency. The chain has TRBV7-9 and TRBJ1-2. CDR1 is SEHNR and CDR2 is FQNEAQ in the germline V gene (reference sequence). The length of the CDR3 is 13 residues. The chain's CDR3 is CASSLRKDYGYTF.

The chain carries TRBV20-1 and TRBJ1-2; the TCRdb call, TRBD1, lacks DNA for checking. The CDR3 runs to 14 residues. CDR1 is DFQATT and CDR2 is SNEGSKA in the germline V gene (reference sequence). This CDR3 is CSARVRQGRNGYTF.

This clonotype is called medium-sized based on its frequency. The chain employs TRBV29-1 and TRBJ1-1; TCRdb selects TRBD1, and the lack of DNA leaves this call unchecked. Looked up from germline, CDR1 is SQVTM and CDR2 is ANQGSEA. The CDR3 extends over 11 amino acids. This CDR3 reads CSVVAGAEAFF.

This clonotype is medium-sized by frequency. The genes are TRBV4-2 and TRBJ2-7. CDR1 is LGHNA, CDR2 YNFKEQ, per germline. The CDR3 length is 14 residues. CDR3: CASSQGRDSSEQYF.

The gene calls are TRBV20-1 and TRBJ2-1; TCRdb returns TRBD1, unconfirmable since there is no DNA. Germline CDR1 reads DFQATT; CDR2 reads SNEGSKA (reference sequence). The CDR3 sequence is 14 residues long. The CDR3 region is CSAQGWDRAGEQFF.

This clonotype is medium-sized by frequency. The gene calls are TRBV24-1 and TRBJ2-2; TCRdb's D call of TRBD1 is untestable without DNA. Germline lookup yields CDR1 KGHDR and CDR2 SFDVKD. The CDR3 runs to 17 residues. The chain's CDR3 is CATSDPGTGVNTGELFF.

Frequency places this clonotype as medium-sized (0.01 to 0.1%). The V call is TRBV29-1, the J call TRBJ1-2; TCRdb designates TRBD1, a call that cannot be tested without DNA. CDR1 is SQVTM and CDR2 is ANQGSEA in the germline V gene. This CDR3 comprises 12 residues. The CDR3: CSAQGDDYGYTF.

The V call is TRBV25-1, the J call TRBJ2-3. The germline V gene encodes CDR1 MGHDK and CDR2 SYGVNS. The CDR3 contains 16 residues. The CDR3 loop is CASSDYREPTTDTQYF.

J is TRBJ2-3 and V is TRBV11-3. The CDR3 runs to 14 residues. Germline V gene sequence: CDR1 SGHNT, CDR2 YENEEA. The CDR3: CASTSDGVTDTQYF.

CDR3 amino acids: CSVEKEGRTPGELFF. The J gene is TRBJ2-2, the V gene TRBV29-1; TCRdb indicates TRBD2, and absent DNA this call remains unverified. The CDR3 has 15 amino acids. Germline CDR1 reads SQVTM; CDR2 reads ANQGSEA.

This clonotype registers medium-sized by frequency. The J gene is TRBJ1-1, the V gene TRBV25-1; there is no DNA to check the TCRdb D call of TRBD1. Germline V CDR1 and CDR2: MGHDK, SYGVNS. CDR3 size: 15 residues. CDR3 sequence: CASSSQSDRVYEAFF.

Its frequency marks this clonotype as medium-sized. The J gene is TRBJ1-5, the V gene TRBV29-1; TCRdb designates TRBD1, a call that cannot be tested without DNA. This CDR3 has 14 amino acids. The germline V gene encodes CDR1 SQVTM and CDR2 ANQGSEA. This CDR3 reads CSVVTGTENQPQHF.

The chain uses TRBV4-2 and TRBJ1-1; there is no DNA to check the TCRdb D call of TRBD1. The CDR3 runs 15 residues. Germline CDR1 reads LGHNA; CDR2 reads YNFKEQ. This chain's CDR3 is CASSRETGVMTEAFF.

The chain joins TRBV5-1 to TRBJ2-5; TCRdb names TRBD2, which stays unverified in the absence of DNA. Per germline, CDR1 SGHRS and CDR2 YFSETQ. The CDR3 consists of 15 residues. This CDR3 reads CASSLELAGKETQYF.

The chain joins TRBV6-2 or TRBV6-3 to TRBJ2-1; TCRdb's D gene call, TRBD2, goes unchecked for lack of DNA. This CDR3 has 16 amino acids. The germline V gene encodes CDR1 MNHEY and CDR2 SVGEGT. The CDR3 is CASSPRVAGVPDEQFF.

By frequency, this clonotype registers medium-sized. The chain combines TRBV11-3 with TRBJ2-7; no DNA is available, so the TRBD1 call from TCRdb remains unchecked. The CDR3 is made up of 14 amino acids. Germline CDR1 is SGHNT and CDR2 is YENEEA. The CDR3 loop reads CASSLAGEAYEQYF.

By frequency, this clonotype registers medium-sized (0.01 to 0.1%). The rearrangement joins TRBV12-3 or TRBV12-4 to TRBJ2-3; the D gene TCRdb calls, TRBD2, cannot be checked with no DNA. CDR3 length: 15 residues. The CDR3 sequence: CASSLLAGDTDTQYF.

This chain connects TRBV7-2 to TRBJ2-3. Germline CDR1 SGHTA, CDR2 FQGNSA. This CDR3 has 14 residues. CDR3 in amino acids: CASSHFIGTDTQYF.

This CDR3 is CSVAGPESRNFDEQFF. V gene TRBV29-1 combines with J gene TRBJ2-1; TCRdb indicates TRBD2, and absent DNA this call remains unverified. This CDR3 region has 16 residues. Germline CDR1 and CDR2: SQVTM and ANQGSEA.